The sequence of this TCR beta chain was determined in a study of T-cell memory formation after mild COVID-19. Points from the study as a whole: Prior to infection, memory already included some responding clones, suggesting cross-reactive memory joined.

This clonotype was counted a few times. The antigen remains undetermined. An end of the junction does not agree with germline; a read error may underlie this. TCRdb reprocessed the 5' RACE reads with MiXCR, giving one entry per CDR3 protein. This sample has roughly 150,000 distinct CDR3 sequences; approximately 25% occur once, and the top ten carry less than 25%. The CDR3 contains 12 residues. The clonotype originates from an adult woman who had mild COVID-19 (a few samples of this study predate the infection). Cell type and time point are not known. The chain recombines TRBV12-3 or TRBV12-4 with TRBJ1-1; D uncertain. The sequenced sample was PBMCs or a T cell subset sorted from them (not recorded which). The CDR3 sequence: CALRAANAEAFF. For the CDR3, the DNA is TGTGCTCTTCGGGCCGCGAACGCTGAAGCTTTCTTT.